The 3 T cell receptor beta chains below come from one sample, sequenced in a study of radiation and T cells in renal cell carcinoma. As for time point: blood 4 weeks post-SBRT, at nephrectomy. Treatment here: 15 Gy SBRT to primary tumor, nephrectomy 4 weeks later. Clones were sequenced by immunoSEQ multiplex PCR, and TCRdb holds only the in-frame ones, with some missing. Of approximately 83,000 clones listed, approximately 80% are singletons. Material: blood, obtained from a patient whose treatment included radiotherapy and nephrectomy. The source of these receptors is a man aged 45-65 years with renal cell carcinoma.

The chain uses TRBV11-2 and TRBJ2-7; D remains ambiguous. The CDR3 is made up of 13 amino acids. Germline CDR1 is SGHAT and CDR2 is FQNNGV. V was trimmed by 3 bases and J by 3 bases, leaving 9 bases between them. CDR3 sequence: CASSFRIVYEQYF. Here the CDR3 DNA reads TGTGCCAGCAGCTTCCGTATTGTCTACGAGCAGTACTTC.

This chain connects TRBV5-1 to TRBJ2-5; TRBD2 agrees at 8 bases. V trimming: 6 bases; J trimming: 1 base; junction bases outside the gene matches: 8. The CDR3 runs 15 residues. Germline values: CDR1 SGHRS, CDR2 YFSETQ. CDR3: CASKDPGLGQETQYF. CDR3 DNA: TGCGCCAGCAAGGATCCGGGACTAGGCCAAGAGACCCAGTACTTC.

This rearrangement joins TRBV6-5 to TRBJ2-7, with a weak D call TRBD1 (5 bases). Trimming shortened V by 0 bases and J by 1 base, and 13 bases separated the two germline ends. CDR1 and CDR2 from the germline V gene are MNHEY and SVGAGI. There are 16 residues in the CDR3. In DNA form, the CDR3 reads TGTGCCAGCAGTTACTCTTGGACACTTATGTCCTACGAGCAGTACTTC. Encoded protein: CASSYSWTLMSYEQYF.